A selection of T cell receptor beta chains follows, all from one sample in a study of T cells in Graves' hyperthyroidism and ophthalmopathy. TCRdb redid the calling of the multiplex PCR reads with MiXCR, one entry per CDR3 protein. This sample yields around 500,000 distinct CDR3 sequences, of which approximately 14% are seen a single time; about 15% belongs to the top ten. The sample was blood. All receptors come from a woman aged 40 to 50 with Graves' hyperthyroidism. The CDR3 runs from the conserved cysteine through the conserved F or W. The D gene is left open where the match is weak. Size is omitted from some rows. Given values are once, few, many or a class for expanded clones.

>.|TRBV20-1|.|TRBJ1-5
TGCAGTGCTAGAGATCGTCAGACCGGGTCTCAGCCCCAGCATTTT
CSARDRQTGSQPQHF
>few|TRBV9|.|TRBJ2-6
TGTGCCAGCAGCGTAGACCGTGAGGGACTTGGGGCCAACGTCCTGACTTTC
CASSVDREGLGANVLTF
>many|TRBV7-2|TRBD2|TRBJ2-3
TGTGCCAGCAGCTCCTCTACTAGCGGGGTGTCGTATTTT
CASSSSTSGVSYF
>few|TRBV7-2|.|TRBJ1-1
TGTGCCAGCACCCTGGGGGTGAACACTGAAGCTTTCTTT
CASTLGVNTEAFF
>.|TRBV24-1|TRBD2|TRBJ2-4
TGTGCCACCAGTGACACCGGGACTAGCGACATTCAGTACTTC
CATSDTGTSDIQYF
>.|TRBV20-1|.|TRBJ2-1
TGCAGTGCTAGACCCCTCACGGGAACCTACAATGAGCAGTTCTTC
CSARPLTGTYNEQFF
>many|TRBV20-1|TRBD2|TRBJ2-1
TGCAGTGCTGGCGGGGTAGCGGGAGTAGGAAATGAGCAGTTCTTC
CSAGGVAGVGNEQFF
>few|TRBV15|TRBD2|TRBJ2-3
TGTGCCACCAGCAGAGGGAGAGCCTTAGCGGGACTTAGCACAGATACGCAGTATTTT
CATSRGRALAGLSTDTQYF
>many|TRBV5-1|TRBD2|TRBJ2-3
TGCGCCAGCAGCTTGGGCCCTAGCGGGGCTAGCACAGATACGCAGTATTTT
CASSLGPSGASTDTQYF
>.|TRBV5-1|.|TRBJ2-1
TGCGCCAGCAGCTTGGAGGGTTTGGATGAGCAGTTCTTC
CASSLEGLDEQFF
>.|TRBV7-9|.|TRBJ1-3
TGTGCCAGCAGCCCTGGTCCGCTTTACTCTGGAAACACCATATATTTT
CASSPGPLYSGNTIYF
>.|TRBV6-5|.|TRBJ2-5
TGTGCCAGCAGTTTCTCAATCATTACCGGGCTCCCCAAAGAGACCCAGTACTTC
CASSFSIITGLPKETQYF
>few|TRBV6-6|.|TRBJ1-1
TGTGCCAGCAGTTACTCGCTTAGGGGTGAAGCTTTCTTT
CASSYSLRGEAFF
>many|TRBV12-3/TRBV12-4|TRBD2|TRBJ2-5
TGTGCCAGCAGTTTTGAGGGACTAGCGGGAGGGCCGGGCCAAGAGACCCAGTACTTC
CASSFEGLAGGPGQETQYF
>many|TRBV20-1|.|TRBJ1-4
TGCAGTGCTAGTAATCGGATGGGGGCTAATGAAAAACTGTTTTTT
CSASNRMGANEKLFF
>.|TRBV7-9|.|TRBJ1-1
TGTGCCAGCACCCACGGCAGGGAGCCGAACACTGAAGCTTCCTTT
CASTHGREPNTEASF
>many|TRBV30|.|TRBJ1-1
TGTGCCTGGACACGACAGTTTTCGGGGAACACTGAAGCTTTCTTT
CAWTRQFSGNTEAFF
>.|TRBV20-1|TRBD1|TRBJ2-7
TGCACCCGACGGGCGCCAGACGGGGGACAGGGCTCCTACGAGCAGTACTTC
CTRRAPDGGQGSYEQYF
>few|TRBV30|.|TRBJ2-7
TGTGCCTGGAGTGTACCCTGGTCCCCTAAGCACGACGAGCAGTACTTC
CAWSVPWSPKHDEQYF
>many|TRBV24-1|.|TRBJ2-5
TGTGCCACCAGTGACCTTGGGTCGTGGGGAGAGACCCAGTACTTC
CATSDLGSWGETQYF
>many|TRBV2|TRBD1|TRBJ2-7
TGTGCCAGCACCCTGGGACAGGGTAGGAGCGAGCAGTACTTC
CASTLGQGRSEQYF
>many|TRBV20-1|.|TRBJ1-1
TGCAGTGCTACCACAGGGTCCTCTCACACTGAAGCTTTCTTT
CSATTGSSHTEAFF
>.|TRBV29-1|.|TRBJ1-1
TGCAGCGTAGGAGGACAGTCAAAGAACACTGAAGCTTTCTTT
CSVGGQSKNTEAFF
>many|TRBV27|.|TRBJ1-1
TGTGCCAGCTCAACGACGGAGAACACTGAAGCTTTCTTT
CASSTTENTEAFF
>.|TRBV7-6|.|TRBJ2-1
TGTGCCAGCAGCTCAACCCAGGCGGTCCATGAGCAGTTCTTC
CASSSTQAVHEQFF
>many|TRBV2|.|TRBJ2-7
TGTGCCAGCAGGGGACAAAAGTCCTACGAGCAGTACTTC
CASRGQKSYEQYF
>few|TRBV6-2/TRBV6-3|.|TRBJ2-4
TGTGCCAGCAGTCAAGGACGTCTAGCCAAAAACATTCAGTACTTC
CASSQGRLAKNIQYF
>many|TRBV28|TRBD1|TRBJ2-7
TGTGCCAGCAGACAACCGGGACAGGGCCACGAGCAGTACTTC
CASRQPGQGHEQYF
>few|TRBV6-1|.|TRBJ1-3
TGTGCCAGCAGTCCCGGACCCCCCACCATATATTTT
CASSPGPPTIYF
>.|TRBV20-1|.|TRBJ2-7
TGCAGTGCCCCGACTAGTAGCTCCTACGAGCAGTACTTC
CSAPTSSSYEQYF
>many|TRBV6-1|.|TRBJ1-1
TGTGCCAGCAGTGAACCGGAGATTGAAGCTTTCTTT
CASSEPEIEAFF
>many|TRBV11-2|.|TRBJ1-1
TGTGCCAGCAGCTTAGGCCCTGGGGTGAGCACTGAAGCTTTCTTT
CASSLGPGVSTEAFF
>many|TRBV5-1|.|TRBJ2-3
TGCGCCAGCACCCCTCAGGGTGGCACAGATACGCAGTATTTT
CASTPQGGTDTQYF
>.|TRBV20-1|.|TRBJ2-3
TGCAGTGCTATCGCCCCGGACCCAAACACAGATACGCAGTATTTT
CSAIAPDPNTDTQYF
>many|TRBV30|.|TRBJ1-1
TGTGCCTGGAGGGGTAGCACTGAAGCTTTCTTT
CAWRGSTEAFF
>many|TRBV28|.|TRBJ1-3
TGTGCCAGCCTTCGTCCGGAGGGAAACACCATATATTTT
CASLRPEGNTIYF
>many|TRBV2|TRBD2|TRBJ2-7
TGTGCCAGCAGAGTCGTAGCGGGAGAGGAGCAGTACTTC
CASRVVAGEEQYF
>many|TRBV28|TRBD2|TRBJ2-7
TGTGCCAGCGTGCCGACTAGCGAGGGGCGTAAGCAGTACTTC
CASVPTSEGRKQYF
>many|TRBV20-1|TRBD2|TRBJ2-7
TGCAGTGCTAGGGAGCGGGAGAGCTCCTACGAGCAGTACTTC
CSARERESSYEQYF
>many|TRBV3-1|TRBD2|TRBJ2-7
TGTGCCAGCAGCCGCGGGACTAGCGGGAGGCGGGAGCAGTACTTC
CASSRGTSGRREQYF
>many|TRBV11-1|.|TRBJ2-1
TGTGCCAGCAGCTTTCCGCGGGGCTCCTACAATGAGCAGTTCTTC
CASSFPRGSYNEQFF
>few|TRBV19|.|TRBJ2-3
TGTGCCAGTAGTATCATTTCCGGGCCAGATACGCAGTATTTT
CASSIISGPDTQYF
>many|TRBV20-1|TRBD2|TRBJ2-1
TGCAGTGCCAGAGCACTCCTGCCGGGACTAGCAGTTGAGCAGTTCTTC
CSARALLPGLAVEQFF
>many|TRBV5-1|.|TRBJ1-1
TGCGCCAGCAGCTTGGACAGGGCAGAGGCTGAAGCTTTCTTT
CASSLDRAEAEAFF
>many|TRBV5-1|.|TRBJ2-3
TGCGCCAGCAGCTTCGTCCCAGGTAGCACAGATACGCAGTATTTT
CASSFVPGSTDTQYF
>many|TRBV28|.|TRBJ2-3
TGTGCCAGCAGTCCCTGGACAGCTACAGATACGCAGTATTTT
CASSPWTATDTQYF
>.|TRBV6-5|.|TRBJ2-1
TGTGCCAGCAGTTACTCGACTGATGAGCAGTTCTTC
CASSYSTDEQFF
>few|TRBV19|.|TRBJ2-7
TGTGCCAGTAGTATGGGGGAGCGGACCCTCACGCGAACCTACGAGCAGTACTTC
CASSMGERTLTRTYEQYF
>many|TRBV28|.|TRBJ2-5
TGTGCCAGCAGCCCCGATTGGGCGACCCAGTACTTC
CASSPDWATQYF
>many|TRBV27|TRBD2|TRBJ2-1
TGTGCCAGCAGTTTATGGGCGGGAGTGGACAATGAGCAGTTCTTC
CASSLWAGVDNEQFF
>many|TRBV4-2|TRBD2|TRBJ2-7
TGTGCCAGCAGCCCTGGACTAGCGGGAGTCTCCGAGCAGTACTTC
CASSPGLAGVSEQYF
>many|TRBV27|TRBD2|TRBJ2-3
TGTGCCAGCAGTTCCCCGACTAGCAGATACACAGATACGCAGTATTTT
CASSSPTSRYTDTQYF
>few|TRBV27|.|TRBJ2-4
TGTGCCAGCACCTCGAGGGAACTAGCCAAAAACATTCAGTACTTC
CASTSRELAKNIQYF
>.|TRBV5-5|TRBD1|TRBJ2-5
TGTGCCAGCAGCCGTCCGGGACAGGGACGGGAGACCCAGTACTTC
CASSRPGQGRETQYF
>many|TRBV28|TRBD1|TRBJ2-2
TGTGCCAGCAGTTTAATAGGGGGCCCCGGGGAGCTGTTTTTT
CASSLIGGPGELFF
>many|TRBV28|.|TRBJ1-1
TGTGCCATTCAAAGGAACACTGAAGCTTTCTTT
CAIQRNTEAFF
>many|TRBV12-5|.|TRBJ1-5
TGTGCTAGTGGTGACGTTGGGAGCAATCAGCCCCAGCATTTT
CASGDVGSNQPQHF
>.|TRBV27|TRBD2|TRBJ2-1
TGTGCCAGCAGTTCTACTACCGGGACTACCCTCTCCTACAATGAGCAGTTCTTC
CASSSTTGTTLSYNEQFF